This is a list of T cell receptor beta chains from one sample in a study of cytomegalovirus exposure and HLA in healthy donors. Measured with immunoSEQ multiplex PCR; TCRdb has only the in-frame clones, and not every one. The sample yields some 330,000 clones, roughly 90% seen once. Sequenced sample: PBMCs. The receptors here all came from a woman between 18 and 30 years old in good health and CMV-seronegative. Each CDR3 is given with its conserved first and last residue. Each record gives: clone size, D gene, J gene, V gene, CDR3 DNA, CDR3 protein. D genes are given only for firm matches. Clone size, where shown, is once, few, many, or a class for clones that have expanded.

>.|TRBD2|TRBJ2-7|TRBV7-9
TGTGCCAGCAGCTTCCCTCTACTAGCGGTAAGCTCCTACGAGCAGTACTTC
CASSFPLLAVSSYEQYF
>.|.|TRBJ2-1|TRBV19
TGTGCCAGTAGTGTAATCAATGAGCAGTTCTTC
CASSVINEQFF
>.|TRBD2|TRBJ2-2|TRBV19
TGTGCCAGTAGTACGGCTTCTAGCGGGAGGCCCGGGGAGCTGTTTTTT
CASSTASSGRPGELFF
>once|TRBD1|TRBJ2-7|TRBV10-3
TGTGCCATCAGTGAGTCCGGGGGACAGGGTACCTACGAGCAGTACTTC
CAISESGGQGTYEQYF
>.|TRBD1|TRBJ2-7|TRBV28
TGTGCCAGCCGGGACAGGGTCTACGAGCAGTACTTC
CASRDRVYEQYF
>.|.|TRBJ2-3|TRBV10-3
TGTGCCATCAGTGGGGGGGATTACATGAGTTTGCAGTATTTT
CAISGGDYMSLQYF
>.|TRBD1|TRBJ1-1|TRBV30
TGTGCCTGGAGTGGGACAGGTGGGACTGAAGCTTTCTTT
CAWSGTGGTEAFF
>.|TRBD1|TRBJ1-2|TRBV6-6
TGTGCCAGCAGGCCGGGACAGGGGGCTGGCTACACCTTC
CASRPGQGAGYTF
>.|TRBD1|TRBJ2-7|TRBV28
TGTGCCAGCAGTACCAACAGGGGGCGCCTGAACGAGCAGTACTTC
CASSTNRGRLNEQYF
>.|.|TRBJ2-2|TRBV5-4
TGTGCCAGCAGCCGAGTCGGTTCCGGGGAGCTGTTTTTT
CASSRVGSGELFF
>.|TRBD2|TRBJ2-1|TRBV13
TGTGCCAGCGGTAGCGGGAGGGCCCGGAATGAGCAGTTCTTC
CASGSGRARNEQFF
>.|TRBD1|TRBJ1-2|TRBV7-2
TGTGCCAGCAGCTTCAGAACAGGGGCTGCTAACTATGGCTACACCTTC
CASSFRTGAANYGYTF
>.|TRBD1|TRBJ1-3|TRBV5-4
TGTGCCAGCAGCCCCGGGACAGCTGGAAACACCATATATTTT
CASSPGTAGNTIYF
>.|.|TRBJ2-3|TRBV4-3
TGCGCCAGCAGCCAAGATTACTCCGTTAGCCGTAGTGGGACGCAGTATTTT
CASSQDYSVSRSGTQYF
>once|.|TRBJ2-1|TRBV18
TGTGCCAGCTCACGACAGGAGAGCTCCTACAATGAGCAGTTCTTC
CASSRQESSYNEQFF
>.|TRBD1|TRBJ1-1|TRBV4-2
TGTGCCAGCAGCCAAGGTTCCGGGACAGGGGCTGAAGCTTTCTTT
CASSQGSGTGAEAFF
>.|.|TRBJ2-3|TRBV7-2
TGTGCCAGCAGCTCTAGCTTTACGCAGTATTTT
CASSSSFTQYF
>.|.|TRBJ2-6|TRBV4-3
TGCGCCAGCAGCCTACAGACCTCTGGGGCCAACGTCCTGACTTTC
CASSLQTSGANVLTF
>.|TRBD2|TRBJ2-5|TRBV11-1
TGTGCCAGCAGCCTAGCGGGAGGGGAGACCCAGTACTTC
CASSLAGGETQYF
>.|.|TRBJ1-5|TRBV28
TGTGCCAGCAGTTTCGGACTCCGCAATCAGCCCCAGCATTTT
CASSFGLRNQPQHF
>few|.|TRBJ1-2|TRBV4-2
TGTGCCAGCAGCCCGCCGGGAACCCATTGGGATGGCTACACCTTC
CASSPPGTHWDGYTF
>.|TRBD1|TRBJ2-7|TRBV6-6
TGTGCCAGCAGCCTCTCCGGACAGGGGGACGAGCAGTACTTC
CASSLSGQGDEQYF
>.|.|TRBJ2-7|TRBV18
TGTGCCAGCTCAGGGGCCTTAACGTCCTACGAGCAGTACTTC
CASSGALTSYEQYF
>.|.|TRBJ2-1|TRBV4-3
TGCGCCAGCAGCCAGCCGAGCGGTGAGCAGTTCTTC
CASSQPSGEQFF
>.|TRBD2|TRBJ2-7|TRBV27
TGTGCCAGCACCCGTGATATAGCGGGAGGGTACGAGCAGTACTTC
CASTRDIAGGYEQYF
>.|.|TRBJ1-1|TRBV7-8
TGTGCCAGCAGCTTAGAGGCGGGGCTAACTGAAGCTTTCTTT
CASSLEAGLTEAFF
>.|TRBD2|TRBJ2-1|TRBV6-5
TGTGCCAGCAGCCTCCGGACTAGCGGGAGTGAGCAGTTCTTC
CASSLRTSGSEQFF
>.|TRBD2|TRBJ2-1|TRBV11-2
TGTGCCAGCATGGCGGGGACTAGCGGGTGGAATGAGCAGTTCTTC
CASMAGTSGWNEQFF
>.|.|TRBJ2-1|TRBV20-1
TGCAGTAGATCGGTGAACAATGAGCAGTTCTTC
CSRSVNNEQFF
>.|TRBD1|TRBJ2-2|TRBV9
TGTGCCAGCAGTCCAACGGGACAGGGCACCGGGGAGCTGTTTTTT
CASSPTGQGTGELFF
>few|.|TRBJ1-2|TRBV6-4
TGTGCCAGCAGTGACAGGTCGGGAGGCTACACCTTC
CASSDRSGGYTF
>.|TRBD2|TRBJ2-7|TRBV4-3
TGCGCCAGCAGCCAAGATCGGGGTGGGACTAGCGGGAGTTACGAGCAGTACTTC
CASSQDRGGTSGSYEQYF
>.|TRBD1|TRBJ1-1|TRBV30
TGTGCCTGGAGTTCAGGGGGCTGGGGCACTGAAGCTTTCTTT
CAWSSGGWGTEAFF
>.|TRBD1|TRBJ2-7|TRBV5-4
TGTGCCAGCAGCCCGACCTGGGACAGCAGGAACTTC
CASSPTWDSRNF
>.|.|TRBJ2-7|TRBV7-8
TGTGCCAGCATCCTGGGGCGGGATACCCTCTACGAGCAGTACTTC
CASILGRDTLYEQYF
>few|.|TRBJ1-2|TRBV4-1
TGCGCCAGCAGCCAAGATCGGGGCTATGGCTACACCTTC
CASSQDRGYGYTF
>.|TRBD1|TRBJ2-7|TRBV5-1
TGCGCCAGCAGCAGGGGACAGGGAATTTTATCCTACGAGCAGTACTTC
CASSRGQGILSYEQYF
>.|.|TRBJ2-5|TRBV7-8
TGTGCCAGCAGCACAACGGGGGGCGAGACCCAGTACTTC
CASSTTGGETQYF
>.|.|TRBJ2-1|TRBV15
TGTGCCACCAGCAGAACTTTGAGCACTATAGAATACAATGAGCAGTTCTTC
CATSRTLSTIEYNEQFF
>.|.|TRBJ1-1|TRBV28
TGTGCCAGCAGTTTAACAGGGCAGGGTATCACTGAAGCTTTCTTT
CASSLTGQGITEAFF
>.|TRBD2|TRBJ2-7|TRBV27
TGTGCCACCCTGACTAGCGGAGACCCCTACGAGCAGTACTTC
CATLTSGDPYEQYF
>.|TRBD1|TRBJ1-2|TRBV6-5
TGTGCCAGCAGTTACACGCGACAGGGGAGTCGCGGCTACACCTTC
CASSYTRQGSRGYTF
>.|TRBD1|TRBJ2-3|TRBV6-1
TGTGCCAGCAGTGAGGGGACAGTTAGCACAGATACGCAGTATTTT
CASSEGTVSTDTQYF
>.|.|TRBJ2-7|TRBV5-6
TGTGCCAGCAGCTTGGAAGGGGGCTCCTACGAGCAGTACTTC
CASSLEGGSYEQYF
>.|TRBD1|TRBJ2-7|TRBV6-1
TGTGCCAGCAGTGTTCAGGGGGCGGGGGAGCAGTACTTC
CASSVQGAGEQYF
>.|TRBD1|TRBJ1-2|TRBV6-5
TGTGCCAGCAGTCAAGACAGGGTTGTCGGCTATGGCTACACCTTC
CASSQDRVVGYGYTF
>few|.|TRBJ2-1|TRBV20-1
TGCAGTGCTAGTAGCTCCCATGAGCAGTTCTTC
CSASSSHEQFF
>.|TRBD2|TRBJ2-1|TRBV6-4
TGTGCCAGCAGCCCCTCTAGCGGGATCGACAATGAGCAGTTCTTC
CASSPSSGIDNEQFF
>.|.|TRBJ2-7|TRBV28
TGTGCCAGCAGTCAAGGACGGACTCTCGAGCAGTACTTC
CASSQGRTLEQYF